The 29 T cell receptor beta chains below come from one sample, sequenced in a study of blood T cell repertoires in COVID-19. TCRdb keeps only in-frame clones here, not all; method: immunoSEQ multiplex PCR. Here the sample spans fewer than 300,000 clones, about 85% being singletons. Material for sequencing was peripheral blood. The receptors originated from a human donor with COVID-19, enrolled during active disease. The donor label of this sample is uncertain.

The chain has TRBV2 and TRBJ2-5; D is uncertain. This CDR3 spans 13 amino acids. The V and J ends lost 2 bases and 5 bases respectively, with 9 bases between them. Germline V gene sequence: CDR1 SNHLY, CDR2 FYNNEI. The CDR3 sequence is CASSEPERETQYF. As DNA, the CDR3 is TGTGCCAGCAGTGAACCCGAGAGGGAGACCCAGTACTTC.

V gene TRBV12-3 or TRBV12-4 combines with J gene TRBJ2-7; weak D call: TRBD2 (6 bases). The V and J ends lost 7 bases and 6 bases respectively, with 16 bases between them. This CDR3 region has 13 residues. CDR3 in DNA: TGTGCCAGCACCACTGGCGGAGGGTCCGAGCAGTACTTC. Its translation is CASTTGGGSEQYF.

V gene TRBV28 combines with J gene TRBJ1-6, with D perhaps TRBD1 (6 bases). Deletions cut 8 bases from V and 0 bases from J, with 14 bases between. Germline assignment: CDR1 MDHEN and CDR2 SYDVKM. The CDR3 contains 16 residues. Written as DNA, the CDR3 is TGTGCCAGCCAACCACAGGGATCCTCCTATAATTCACCCCTCCACTTT. Translated, it gives CASQPQGSSYNSPLHF.

The CDR3 coding sequence is TGTGCCAGCAGTCCCCTAGCGGGAGAGGGTACCGGGGAGCTGTTTTTT. Encoded protein: CASSPLAGEGTGELFF. This rearrangement joins TRBV28 to TRBJ2-2; 10 bases map to TRBD2. Germline V gene data show CDR1 as MDHEN and CDR2 as SYDVKM. V lost 5 bases, J lost 5 bases, and 8 bases stayed unmatched. The CDR3 runs 16 residues.

The rearrangement joins TRBV10-3 to TRBJ2-7; 12 bases are shared with TRBD2. V lost 8 bases, J lost 5 bases, and 7 bases stayed unmatched. The CDR3 has 14 amino acids. Germline V gene data show CDR1 as ENHRY and CDR2 as SYGVKD. The CDR3 protein is CAIATSGRTDEQYF. The CDR3 DNA is TGTGCCATCGCTACTAGCGGGAGGACAGACGAGCAGTACTTC.

The chain uses TRBV27 and TRBJ1-6; 7 positions match TRBD1. Germline V gene sequence: CDR1 MNHEY, CDR2 SMNVEV (reference sequence). V gave up 5 bases and J gave up 3 bases; unmatched junction bases: 7. The CDR3 extends over 16 amino acids. The DNA for the CDR3 is TGTGCCAGCAGTCCCTCCGACAGGGTCTATAATTCACCCCTCCACTTT. It specifies CASSPSDRVYNSPLHF.

This chain uses TRBV7-2 with TRBJ1-1; 7 bases match TRBD1. The CDR3 consists of 14 residues. Losses at the gene ends were 5 bases for V and 1 base for J; bases not matched to a gene: 4. CDR1 SGHTA and CDR2 FQGNSA come from the germline V gene. CDR3 nucleotides: TGTGCCAGCAGCCCCGGGACAGCGAACACTGAAGCTTTCTTT. It translates to CASSPGTANTEAFF.

This chain links TRBV7-2 with TRBJ2-3; D might be TRBD1 (5 bases). Trimming cost V 1 base and J 8 bases, with 13 bases left between them. Germline V gene lookup returns CDR1 SGHTA and CDR2 FQGNSA. This CDR3 is built from 14 residues. The CDR3 DNA reads TGTGCCAGCAGCTTAGATTGGGCCCAGGGTACGCAGTATTTT. This codes for CASSLDWAQGTQYF.

The CDR3 coding sequence is TGTGCCAGCAGCCCCGCAGCGGGAGGGCAAGAGACCCAGTACTTC. Encoded protein: CASSPAAGGQETQYF. The chain recombines TRBV4-2 with TRBJ2-5; TRBD2 matches at 10 bases. CDR1 is LGHNA and CDR2 is YNFKEQ in the germline V gene. The CDR3 extends over 15 amino acids. V was clipped by 4 bases and J by 2 bases; unmatched bases: 4.

This rearrangement joins TRBV3-1 (or the pseudogene TRBV3-2) to TRBJ2-5; no clear D. The CDR3 is 15 amino acids. V lost 4 bases to trimming and J lost 5 bases, with 17 bases between them. Germline CDR1 and CDR2: LGHDT and YNNKEL (reference sequence). Written as DNA, the CDR3 is TGTGCCAGCAGCCCGCAGTGGTCTAGGTTCGAGACCCAGTACTTC. It translates to CASSPQWSRFETQYF.

The chain's CDR3 is CASSLQGVNYGYTF. CDR3 bases: TGCGCCAGCAGCTTACAGGGTGTTAACTATGGCTACACCTTC. The chain couples TRBV5-1 to TRBJ1-2, with D possibly TRBD1 on 6 matching bases. CDR3 length equals 14 residues. Per the germline V gene, CDR1 is SGHRS and CDR2 is YFSETQ. V lost 2 bases, J lost 1 base, and 9 bases lay in between.

V and J are TRBV19 and TRBJ1-2, with 7 bases aligning to TRBD1. CDR3 length: 14 amino acids. With V trimmed by 7 bases and J by 5 bases, 10 bases remained unmatched. The germline gives CDR1 LNHDA, CDR2 SQIVND (reference sequence). This CDR3 is CASNYRDSVYGYTF. CDR3 bases: TGTGCCAGTAATTACCGGGACAGCGTATATGGCTACACCTTC.

The chain carries TRBV30 and TRBJ2-5; 7 bases fit TRBD1. The CDR3 sequence is 14 residues long. Per the germline V gene, CDR1 is GTSNPN and CDR2 is SVGIG (reference sequence). The V segment lost 1 base and the J segment 0 bases; nucleotides outside the gene matches: 2. The CDR3, as DNA: TGTGCCTGGAGTGCCACAGGGGACCAAGAGACCCAGTACTTC. As protein: CAWSATGDQETQYF.

V and J are TRBV2 and TRBJ2-7, with 12 bases lining up with TRBD2. CDR1 SNHLY and CDR2 FYNNEI come from the germline V gene. This CDR3 spans 15 amino acids. V dropped 7 bases and J dropped 7; count of bases not matched to a gene: 11. CDR3 coding DNA: TGTGCCAGCAAGGTTTCTAGCGGGAGGGCGGAAGAGCAGTACTTC. This sequence encodes CASKVSSGRAEEQYF.

The sample holds a few counts of this clone. The rearrangement uses TRBV4-2 and TRBJ2-6, with 7 bases identical to TRBD2. Per the germline V gene, CDR1 is LGHNA and CDR2 is YNFKEQ. The CDR3 contains 18 residues. J gave up 0 bases and V 4 bases, and 9 bases lay outside the gene matches. CDR3 sequence reads: CASSRLTSVSSGANVLTF. The CDR3, as DNA: TGTGCCAGCAGCCGGCTTACTAGCGTAAGCTCTGGGGCCAACGTCCTGACTTTC.

This clone was counted between two and nine times. The genes are TRBV11-3 and TRBJ2-7; possible D gene TRBD2, 6 bases. CDR1 and CDR2 from the germline V gene are SGHNT and YENEEA. The CDR3 length is 13 residues. V lost 5 bases, J lost 4 bases, and 12 bases lay in between. CDR3 protein: CASSPGTSYEQYF. CDR3 sequence (DNA): TGTGCCAGCAGCCCCGGGACTTCATACGAGCAGTACTTC.

The V call is TRBV5-8, the J call TRBJ1-4; possible D gene TRBD1, 5 bases. Trimming removed 2 bases from V and 4 bases from J, with 12 bases in between. Germline V gene lookup returns CDR1 SGHTS and CDR2 YDEGEE. The CDR3 runs to 15 residues. CDR3 loop: CASSFQGSLNEKLFF. DNA of the CDR3: TGTGCCAGCAGCTTTCAGGGCAGCCTTAATGAAAAACTGTTTTTT. The full variable domain, in which reference TRBV5-8 and TRBJ1-4 provide the parts outside the CDR3, is EAGVTQSPTHLIKTRGQQATLRCSPISGHTSVYWYQQALGLGLQFLLWYDEGEERNRGNFPPRFSGRQFPNYSSELNVNALELEDSALYLCASSFQGSLNEKLFFGSGTQLSVL.

This clone has just one count. As DNA, the CDR3 is TGTGCCAGCAGGGCCCTGGTCATGAACACTGAAGCTTTCTTT. Translation: CASRALVMNTEAFF. V and J are TRBV7-8 and TRBJ1-1; D gene ambiguous. The germline V gene encodes CDR1 SGHVS and CDR2 FQNEAQ. V was trimmed by 6 bases and J by 0 bases, leaving 11 bases between them. CDR3 length equals 14 residues.

This clone was recorded a few times. The same CDR3 is also encoded by other DNA sequences in this sample. The chain joins TRBV5-1 to TRBJ2-3, with 10 positions matching TRBD2. J gave up 3 bases and V 0 bases, and 1 base lay outside the gene matches. The CDR3 covers 15 residues. The germline V gene encodes CDR1 SGHRS and CDR2 YFSETQ. The CDR3: CASSLGLAGTDTQYF. In nucleotides, the CDR3 is TGCGCCAGCAGCTTGGGACTAGCGGGTACAGATACGCAGTATTTT.

This chain links TRBV2 with TRBJ2-7; a possible D gene is TRBD2 (5 bases). Germline CDR1 SNHLY, CDR2 FYNNEI. The CDR3 runs 12 residues. V was trimmed by 7 bases and J by 2 bases, leaving 9 bases between them. The CDR3, as DNA: TGTGCCAGCAATGCCGGGGCCTACGAGCAGTACTTC. Translating gives CASNAGAYEQYF.

The chain links TRBV28 to TRBJ2-7; D possibly corresponds to TRBD2 (5 bases). Germline CDR1 is MDHEN and CDR2 is SYDVKM. Trimming took off 5 bases at V and 6 bases at J, with 14 bases between the two ends. This CDR3 spans 13 amino acids. The CDR3 bases are TGTGCCAGCAGTCCCCTAGCCTTCCGCGAGCAGTACTTC. This encodes CASSPLAFREQYF.

V is TRBV5-1 and J is TRBJ2-1, with 14 nucleotides matching TRBD2. After removal of 4 bases from V and 2 bases from J, the junction contained 5 bases not matched to a gene. Germline V gene lookup returns CDR1 SGHRS and CDR2 YFSETQ. The CDR3 covers 17 residues. The CDR3 sequence: CASSTGTSGSAYNEQFF. Written as DNA, the CDR3 is TGCGCCAGCAGCACCGGGACTAGCGGGAGCGCCTACAATGAGCAGTTCTTC.

The chain recombines TRBV4-1 with TRBJ2-2, with D perhaps TRBD2 (6 bases). In germline, CDR1 is MGHRA, CDR2 YSYEKL. V lost 0 bases to trimming and J lost 1 base, with 21 bases between them. This CDR3 has 20 amino acids. The CDR3 DNA sequence: TGCGCCAGCAGCCAAGAGGCGAGACTAGAGATTTCCCAGAACACCGGGGAGCTGTTTTTT. Translation gives CASSQEARLEISQNTGELFF.

The V and J genes are TRBV7-2 and TRBJ1-5; D gene uncertain. This CDR3 spans 12 amino acids. Germline lookup yields CDR1 SGHTA and CDR2 FQGNSA. Trimming shortened V by 5 bases and J by 7 bases, and 9 bases separated the two germline ends. DNA for the CDR3: TGTGCCAGCAGCCTCCCCCCCCAGCCCCAGCATTTT. Residues: CASSLPPQPQHF. Full variable domain (outside the CDR3, taken from reference TRBV7-2 and TRBJ1-5): GAGVSQSPSNKVTEKGKDVELRCDPISGHTALYWYRQSLGQGLEFLIYFQGNSAPDKSGLPSDRFSAERTGGSVSTLTIQRTQQEDSAVYLCASSLPPQPQHFGDGTRLSIL.

The sample holds one count of this clone. This chain connects TRBV5-4 to TRBJ1-4; D ambiguous. The CDR3 is made up of 15 amino acids. Germline V gene data show CDR1 as SGHNT and CDR2 as YYREEE (reference sequence). The ends were cut back, 5 bases at V and 4 bases at J, with 15 bases in the middle. In DNA, the CDR3 is TGTGCCAGCAGTTTAGGTGGGGAGAGTAATGAAAAACTGTTTTTT. Its protein is CASSLGGESNEKLFF.

This clone has just a few counts. The gene calls are TRBV5-1 and TRBJ2-2; 9 nucleotides line up with TRBD1. Germline V lookup: CDR1 SGHRS, CDR2 YFSETQ. The CDR3 is made up of 16 amino acids. The V and J ends lost 7 bases and 7 bases, in that order; junction bases with no gene match: 14. The CDR3: CASHPLRTGDGGELFF. As DNA, the CDR3 is TGCGCCAGCCACCCACTGCGGACAGGGGACGGCGGGGAGCTGTTTTTT.

V gene TRBV9 combines with J gene TRBJ1-1, with D tentatively TRBD1 (5 bases). Germline CDR1 reads SGDLS; CDR2 reads YYNGEE. Deletions cut 3 bases from V and 2 bases from J, with 11 bases between. CDR3 length: 14 amino acids. CDR3 nucleotide sequence: TGTGCCAGCAGCGGGGGGGACCAAAACACTGAAGCTTTCTTT. Residues: CASSGGDQNTEAFF.

The J gene is TRBJ1-3, the V gene TRBV7-2; 7 bases fit TRBD1. The CDR3 is 16 amino acids. CDR1 and CDR2 from the germline V gene are SGHTA and FQGNSA. V lost 5 bases and J lost 2; bases outside the gene matches: 9. The CDR3 bases are TGTGCCAGCAGCCCCCAGCCTCAGGGGGCTGGAAACACCATATATTTT. Encoded protein: CASSPQPQGAGNTIYF.

This clone appeared a single time. The rearrangement joins TRBV7-9 to TRBJ1-3; 9 positions match TRBD1. The CDR3 extends over 15 amino acids. The V gene end was trimmed by 5 bases and the J gene end by 2 bases; junction bases not matched to a gene: 4. Germline loops: CDR1 SEHNR, CDR2 FQNEAQ (reference sequence). The CDR3 loop reads CASSPGTGTGNTIYF. The CDR3 bases are TGTGCCAGCAGCCCAGGGACAGGGACTGGAAACACCATATATTTT.